The 15 T cell receptor beta chains in this list originate from one sample, sequenced in a study of CD8+ T cells in alopecia areata. Once RNA had been extracted, it was reverse transcribed into cDNA to act as the sequencing template. The assay was immunoSEQ multiplex PCR, and TCRdb's table has in-frame clones only and misses some. The sample carries about 200,000 clones, more than 55% recorded once. Sequencing was carried out using CD8+ T cells sorted from blood. The source of these receptors is a human donor in good health.

V usage is TRBV6-5 and J usage is TRBJ1-1; D may be TRBD1 (6 bases). V was trimmed by 6 bases and J by 7 bases, leaving 12 bases between them. CDR3 length: 12 amino acids. In germline, CDR1 is MNHEY, CDR2 SVGAGI. The CDR3 spells CASSSDRFEAFF. The CDR3 DNA reads TGTGCCAGCAGCTCGGACAGATTTGAAGCTTTCTTT.

Here the CDR3 reads CSVAQGAGYTF. The CDR3 DNA sequence: TGCAGCGTTGCCCAGGGGGCGGGCTACACCTTC. The chain has TRBV29-1 and TRBJ1-2; 8 bases align to TRBD1. CDR3 length: 11 residues. V shed 4 bases, J shed 8 bases, and the junction held 3 bases outside the gene matches. The germline V gene has CDR1 SQVTM and CDR2 ANQGSEA.

The rearrangement uses TRBV4-1 and TRBJ1-2; D remains unclear. The germline gives CDR1 MGHRA, CDR2 YSYEKL. Trimming cost V 4 bases and J 2 bases, with 14 bases left between them. The CDR3 has 15 amino acids. The CDR3 is CASSPTPETNYGYTF. CDR3 nucleotides: TGCGCCAGCAGCCCGACCCCGGAGACCAACTATGGCTACACCTTC.

Only a few counts were recorded for this clone. This chain links TRBV27 with TRBJ1-1; tentative D call: TRBD1 (6 bases). The germline V and J ends were trimmed by 2 bases and 7 bases, with 17 bases remaining between them. CDR1 and CDR2 from the germline V gene are MNHEY and SMNVEV (reference sequence). The CDR3 length is 15 residues. CDR3: CASSLLGGGRSEAFF. CDR3 DNA: TGTGCCAGCAGTTTACTCGGCGGGGGCCGGAGTGAAGCTTTCTTT.

The chain carries TRBV7-6 and TRBJ1-2; D is possibly TRBD1 (6 bases). The CDR3 is made up of 13 amino acids. Germline CDR1 SGHVS, CDR2 FNYEAQ. Trimming left V 0 bases short and J 8 bases short, with 10 bases between. CDR3 sequence reads: CASSLARGRGYTF. DNA of the CDR3: TGTGCCAGCAGCTTAGCCAGGGGCCGGGGCTACACCTTC.

A few counts support this clone. V is TRBV30 and J is TRBJ2-3, with 12 bases fitting TRBD2. Looked up from germline, CDR1 is GTSNPN and CDR2 is SVGIG (reference sequence). There are 15 residues in the CDR3. Trimming removed 3 bases from V and 4 bases from J; junction bases left unmatched: 5. CDR3 nucleotide sequence: TGTGCCTGGAGCCCGACTAGCGGGGGTTCAGATACGCAGTATTTT. It yields the protein CAWSPTSGGSDTQYF.

This sequence joins TRBV11-2 and TRBJ2-7; D gene uncertain. Trimming took 3 bases from V and 6 from J, leaving 9 bases between them. The CDR3 extends over 12 amino acids. Germline V lookup: CDR1 SGHAT, CDR2 FQNNGV. DNA of the CDR3: TGTGCCAGCAGCTTGACGGTCTCCGAGCAGTACTTC. Its translation: CASSLTVSEQYF.

This chain joins TRBV13 and TRBJ1-2; D unresolved. Per the germline V gene, CDR1 is PRHDT and CDR2 is FYEKMQ (reference sequence). V was trimmed by 5 bases and J by 2 bases, leaving 6 bases between them. The CDR3 has 12 amino acids. Here the CDR3 reads CASSIMNYGYTF. DNA for the CDR3: TGTGCCAGCAGCATTATGAACTATGGCTACACCTTC. Combining the CDR3 with reference TRBV13 and TRBJ1-2 gives the whole variable domain AAGVIQSPRHLIKEKRETATLKCYPIPRHDTVYWYQQGPGQDPQFLISFYEKMQSDKGSIPDRFSAQQFSDYHSELNMSSLELGDSALYFCASSIMNYGYTFGSGTRLTVV.

V gene TRBV7-9 combines with J gene TRBJ2-7; no reliable D call. Germline CDR1 is SEHNR and CDR2 is FQNEAQ (reference sequence). With 6 bases removed from V and 5 bases from J, the gap between germline ends came to 8 bases. The CDR3 is 11 residues long. This CDR3 reads CASSSDHEQYF. The CDR3 nucleotides read TGTGCCAGCAGTTCCGATCACGAGCAGTACTTC. Looking up the rest from reference TRBV7-9 and TRBJ2-7 gives the full variable domain: DTGVSQNPRHKITKRGQNVTFRCDPISEHNRLYWYRQTLGQGPEFLTYFQNEAQLEKSRLLSDRFSAERPKGSFSTLEIQRTEQGDSAMYLCASSSDHEQYFGPGTRLTVT.

The table lists this clone with a few counts. The rearrangement links TRBV6-1 to TRBJ1-3; 9 nucleotides align to TRBD1. Germline CDR1 and CDR2: MNHNS and SASEGT. The CDR3 covers 14 residues. V lost 7 bases and J lost 8; bases outside the gene matches: 9. CDR3 in amino acids: CASTDRGKVDTIYF. DNA of the CDR3: TGTGCCAGCACCGACAGGGGGAAAGTTGACACCATATATTTT.

The chain combines TRBV30 with TRBJ1-1; 8 bases align to TRBD1. J was trimmed by 7 bases and V by 2 bases; bases with no gene match: 3. Germline V gene lookup returns CDR1 GTSNPN and CDR2 SVGIG (reference sequence). This CDR3 has 12 amino acids. CDR3 sequence (DNA): TGTGCCTGGAGTCCGGACAGGGATGAAGCTTTCTTT. The encoded protein is CAWSPDRDEAFF.

CDR3 amino acids: CASSYSPQGEQYF. The CDR3 DNA is TGTGCCAGCAGTTATTCCCCACAGGGGGAGCAGTACTTC. The rearrangement uses TRBV6-5 and TRBJ2-7, with TRBD1 identical over 7 bases. CDR3 size: 13 residues. Looked up from germline, CDR1 is MNHEY and CDR2 is SVGAGI. With 3 bases clipped from V and 7 bases from J, the junction kept 6 bases outside the gene matches.

The chain couples TRBV27 to TRBJ2-6; D ambiguous. This CDR3 spans 15 amino acids. Germline CDR1 reads MNHEY; CDR2 reads SMNVEV (reference sequence). Trimming removed 1 base at V and 0 bases at J, with 4 bases between. CDR3 nucleotide sequence: TGTGCCAGCAGTTTATGGGGCTCTGGGGCCAACGTCCTGACTTTC. This encodes CASSLWGSGANVLTF.

This sequence joins TRBV5-6 and TRBJ1-1; 8 nucleotides align to TRBD1. J was trimmed by 4 bases and V by 4 bases; bases with no gene match: 3. The V gene's germline CDR1 is SGHDT and CDR2 YYEEEE. The CDR3 spans 13 residues. This chain's CDR3 is CASSLTGATEAFF. The DNA for the CDR3 is TGTGCCAGCAGCCTGACAGGGGCCACTGAAGCTTTCTTT.

The J gene is TRBJ1-6, the V gene TRBV5-4, with 7 positions matching TRBD1. V gave up 8 bases and J gave up 9 bases; unmatched junction bases: 11. CDR1 and CDR2 (germline): SGHNT, YYREEE (reference sequence). This CDR3 has 14 residues. The DNA for the CDR3 is TGTGCCAGTGAATCGCAGGGGGGTGGTTCACCCCTCCACTTT. Amino acid sequence: CASESQGGGSPLHF.